The entry that follows covers one T cell receptor beta chain sequence. What it recognizes is unknown. Looked up from germline, CDR1 is SGHTA and CDR2 is FQGTGA. CDR3 length: 11 amino acids. V gave up 5 bases and J gave up 11 bases; unmatched junction bases: 5. These data originate in a study of CD8+ T cells in alopecia areata. Whole-study findings and limits: Among the cells sequenced in scalp samples are also the resident alphabeta T cells of normal skin.

Extracted RNA was reverse transcribed, and the resulting cDNA served as sequencing template. Sequenced by immunoSEQ multiplex PCR; TCRdb stores in-frame clones only, minus some. The data contain more than 200,000 clones, approximately 45% of them singletons. Treatment of the sample: oral pan-JAK inhibitor, 5-10 mg twice daily. The authors sorted CD4+ and CD8+ T cells from PBMCs. Sequences were derived from CD4+ T cells sorted from blood, sampled at approximately week 39, from a patient treated with tofacitinib. The receptor's source is a human donor with alopecia areata. V and J are TRBV7-3 and TRBJ1-1; 7 bases are a match to TRBD1. CDR3 region: CASSLTGDAFF. CDR3 coding DNA: TGTGCCAGCAGCCTCACAGGGGACGCTTTCTTT. The full variable domain, in which reference TRBV7-3 and TRBJ1-1 provide the parts outside the CDR3, is GAGVSQTPSNKVTEKGKYVELRCDPISGHTALYWYRQSLGQGPEFLIYFQGTGAADDSGLPNDRFFAVRPEGSVSTLKIQRTERGDSAVYLCASSLTGDAFFGQGTRLTVV.